The 23 T cell receptor beta chains given below trace back to one sample, sequenced in a study of blood T cell repertoires in COVID-19. Method: immunoSEQ multiplex PCR; TCRdb's copy keeps in-frame clones and lacks some. The data contain hundreds of thousands of clones, roughly four fifths of them seen just once; the ten biggest clones take up 7.5% to 8%. Input material: peripheral blood. These receptors all stem from a woman at least 80 years old with COVID-19, enrolled during active disease.

The J gene is TRBJ1-5, the V gene TRBV6-5; 7 bases are shared with TRBD1. Trimming took 0 bases from V and 4 from J; bases not matched to a gene: 3. This CDR3 spans 15 amino acids. In germline, CDR1 is MNHEY, CDR2 SVGAGI. The CDR3 DNA sequence: TGTGCCAGCAGTTACTCATTGACAGGGAATCAGCCCCAGCATTTT. It codes for CASSYSLTGNQPQHF.

The rearrangement joins TRBV6-2 or TRBV6-3 to TRBJ1-5, with 7 bases identical to TRBD1. The CDR3 length is 14 residues. V lost 6 bases, J lost 6 bases, and 8 bases stayed unmatched. Germline V gene lookup returns CDR1 MNHEY and CDR2 SVGEGT. CDR3 coding DNA: TGTGCCAGCAGCCAGACAGGGAACTTTCAGCCCCAGCATTTT. The encoded protein is CASSQTGNFQPQHF.

The chain combines TRBV5-1 with TRBJ2-1, with TRBD2 identical over 16 bases. The germline V gene encodes CDR1 SGHRS and CDR2 YFSETQ. Trimming at V came to 0 bases and at J to 8 bases, leaving 2 bases not matched to a gene. CDR3 length equals 16 residues. The CDR3: CASSLVGTSGRDEQFF. The CDR3 coding sequence is TGCGCCAGCAGCTTGGTGGGGACTAGCGGGAGGGATGAGCAGTTCTTC.

The rearrangement uses TRBV6-5 and TRBJ1-5, with 9 bases that match TRBD1. This CDR3 is 13 amino acids long. Per germline, CDR1 MNHEY and CDR2 SVGAGI. The ends lost 4 bases at V and 5 bases at J; junction bases unmatched: 0. Here the CDR3 reads CASSWDRDQPQHF. The CDR3 DNA reads as TGTGCCAGCAGTTGGGACAGGGATCAGCCCCAGCATTTT.

The gene calls are TRBV3-1 (or the pseudogene TRBV3-2) and TRBJ2-5; 10 bases map to TRBD2. CDR3 length equals 17 residues. Per germline, CDR1 LGHDT and CDR2 YNNKEL (reference sequence). V gave up 3 bases and J gave up 5 bases; unmatched junction bases: 12. As DNA, the CDR3 is TGTGCCAGCAGCCATTCTCTAGCGGGAGTGAATTCGGAGACCCAGTACTTC. The encoded protein is CASSHSLAGVNSETQYF.

J is TRBJ2-2 and V is TRBV9; 8 nucleotides agree with TRBD1. This CDR3 is 17 amino acids long. The germline V gene encodes CDR1 SGDLS and CDR2 YYNGEE. The V segment lost 0 bases and the J segment 5 bases; nucleotides outside the gene matches: 9. CDR3 protein: CASSVALQGAVTGELFF. DNA for the CDR3: TGTGCCAGCAGCGTAGCTCTTCAGGGGGCCGTTACCGGGGAGCTGTTTTTT.

The chain has TRBV28 and TRBJ1-1, with a tentative D call TRBD1 (5 bases). CDR3 length: 14 residues. Trimming took 8 bases from V and 5 from J, leaving 18 bases between them. CDR1 is MDHEN and CDR2 is SYDVKM in the germline V gene. CDR3 region: CASGGGAQWTEAFF. CDR3 sequence (DNA): TGTGCCAGCGGGGGAGGGGCCCAGTGGACTGAAGCTTTCTTT.

This clone was seen a handful of times. The chain recombines TRBV4-3 with TRBJ2-3; possibly TRBD1 for D (6 bases). The germline CDR1 and CDR2 sequences are LGHNA and YSLEER. The CDR3 length is 18 residues. Trimming left V 0 bases short and J 0 bases short, with 16 bases between. CDR3 in amino acids: CASSQDLSDSYSTDTQYF. DNA of the CDR3: TGCGCCAGCAGCCAAGATCTATCGGACAGTTATAGCACAGATACGCAGTATTTT.

The chain combines TRBV11-2 with TRBJ2-5; TRBD1 is a possible D gene (5 bases). Germline V gene sequence: CDR1 SGHAT, CDR2 FQNNGV. The CDR3 is 15 residues long. Trimming cost V 3 bases and J 5 bases, with 16 bases left between them. The CDR3 DNA sequence: TGTGCCAGCAGCTTTAGATATGTGGGGCGGGAGACCCAGTACTTC. It specifies CASSFRYVGRETQYF.

V is TRBV3-1 (or the pseudogene TRBV3-2) and J is TRBJ1-6, with TRBD1 as a possible D gene (6 bases). Between the trimmed V and J ends, which lost 4 bases and 10 bases, there was a span of 14 bases. Germline V CDR1 and CDR2: LGHDT, YNNKEL (reference sequence). The CDR3 runs to 14 residues. The CDR3 nucleotides read TGTGCCAGCAGCCTACAGGGAGGGTGGTCACCCCTCCACTTT. Translating gives CASSLQGGWSPLHF.

Here the CDR3 reads CASSPPRSVLSGNTIYF. CDR3 bases: TGTGCCAGCTCACCACCGAGGTCCGTTCTTTCTGGAAACACCATATATTTT. The chain joins TRBV18 to TRBJ1-3; unclear D gene. The CDR3 covers 17 residues. V lost 0 bases and J lost 1, with 13 bases in between. Germline assignment: CDR1 KGHSH and CDR2 LQKENI.

CDR3 loop: CASSSGANTEAFF. The CDR3 DNA reads TGTGCCAGCAGCTCCGGAGCGAACACTGAAGCTTTCTTT. The chain combines TRBV7-3 with TRBJ1-1; D uncertain. Per the germline V gene, CDR1 is SGHTA and CDR2 is FQGTGA. V was pared by 4 bases and J by 1 base, with 7 bases between. This CDR3 is 13 amino acids long.

The chain links TRBV19 to TRBJ2-7; TRBD1 aligns across 7 bases. Losses at the gene ends were 3 bases for V and 4 bases for J; bases not matched to a gene: 6. The CDR3 is 14 amino acids. Germline lookup yields CDR1 LNHDA and CDR2 SQIVND (reference sequence). CDR3 nucleotide sequence: TGTGCCAGTAGTATCGGGACAGTGGGGTACGAGCAGTACTTC. Its translation is CASSIGTVGYEQYF.

V is TRBV7-3 and J is TRBJ2-3; no reliable D call. The germline gives CDR1 SGHTA, CDR2 FQGTGA. The CDR3 is made up of 17 amino acids. Trimming removed 2 bases at V and 1 base at J, with 16 bases between. DNA of the CDR3: TGTGCCAGCAGCTTAGAGGTCACATTCCTCGGCACAGATACGCAGTATTTT. This encodes CASSLEVTFLGTDTQYF.

The chain recombines TRBV27 with TRBJ1-5; D is unclear. Germline V CDR1 and CDR2: MNHEY, SMNVEV (reference sequence). Trimming removed 4 bases from V and 0 bases from J, with 10 bases in between. There are 15 residues in the CDR3. The CDR3 DNA reads TGTGCCAGCAGTTCCAGACAAACTAGCAATCAGCCCCAGCATTTT. Translating it yields CASSSRQTSNQPQHF.

V and J are TRBV30 and TRBJ1-2; TRBD1 aligns across 7 bases. Germline assignment: CDR1 GTSNPN and CDR2 SVGIG (reference sequence). With 4 bases clipped from V and 0 bases from J, the junction kept 5 bases outside the gene matches. CDR3 length equals 14 residues. Here the CDR3 reads CAWNRQGTNYGYTF. The CDR3 DNA follows: TGTGCCTGGAACCGACAGGGAACTAACTATGGCTACACCTTC.

The table lists this clone with a count of one. The chain uses TRBV10-2 and TRBJ2-3; D is possibly TRBD2 (5 bases). The V end lost 8 bases, the J end lost 7 bases, and 10 bases lay between the germline ends. Germline V lookup: CDR1 WSHSY, CDR2 SAAADI. This CDR3 is built from 11 residues. The CDR3 nucleotides are TGCGCCAGCTCGGTGGACTATACGCAGTATTTT. It encodes CASSVDYTQYF.

This rearrangement joins TRBV30 to TRBJ2-7; TRBD1 is a possible D gene (6 bases). The CDR3 sequence is 16 residues long. With 0 bases removed from V and 5 bases from J, the gap between germline ends came to 20 bases. Per germline, CDR1 GTSNPN and CDR2 SVGIG (reference sequence). The CDR3 sequence: CAWSVQGGSLRDEQYF. In DNA form, the CDR3 reads TGTGCCTGGAGTGTACAGGGTGGGTCACTACGAGACGAGCAGTACTTC. Based on the CDR3 plus reference TRBV30 and TRBJ2-7, the full variable domain is SQTIHQWPATLVQPVGSPLSLECTVEGTSNPNLYWYRQAAGRGLQLLFYSVGIGQISSEVPQNLSASRPQDRQFILSSKKLLLSDSGFYLCAWSVQGGSLRDEQYFGPGTRLTVT.

The chain combines TRBV6-6 with TRBJ1-4; a possible D gene is TRBD1 (6 bases). The germline V and J ends were trimmed by 6 bases and 10 bases, with 18 bases remaining between them. Looked up from germline, CDR1 is MNHNY and CDR2 is SVGAGI (reference sequence). The CDR3 has 14 residues. The CDR3 bases are TGTGCCAGCAGCCATCCCGGACAGCGCAGAAAACTGTTTTTT. Translated: CASSHPGQRRKLFF.

The V and J genes are TRBV5-4 and TRBJ2-1, with TRBD2 as a possible D gene (5 bases). The CDR3 extends over 15 amino acids. V lost 4 bases to trimming and J lost 6 bases, with 17 bases between them. In germline, CDR1 is SGHNT, CDR2 YYREEE (reference sequence). For the CDR3, the DNA is TGTGCCAGCAGCCACGTTACTAGATCCCCCAATGAGCAGTTCTTC. This encodes CASSHVTRSPNEQFF.

V usage is TRBV12-3 or TRBV12-4 and J usage is TRBJ2-3; possible D gene TRBD1, 5 bases. Trimming removed 8 bases from V and 4 bases from J, with 10 bases in between. CDR3 size: 12 residues. The CDR3, as DNA: TGTGCCAGCGGGGCCCGGCCAGATACGCAGTATTTT. It encodes CASGARPDTQYF.

The chain links TRBV5-6 to TRBJ2-7, with D possibly being TRBD2 (6 bases). The CDR3 spans 12 residues. Germline V gene sequence: CDR1 SGHDT, CDR2 YYEEEE. V lost 3 bases to trimming and J lost 6 bases, with 10 bases between them. CDR3 DNA: TGTGCCAGCAGCTCTCGGCGGGGCGAGCAGTACTTC. Translating gives CASSSRRGEQYF.

This clone was counted between two and nine times. V and J are TRBV7-2 and TRBJ2-7; 10 bases line up with TRBD1. The germline CDR1 and CDR2 sequences are SGHTA and FQGNSA. V shed 0 bases and J 2 bases; nucleotides not matched to a gene: 1. This CDR3 is 15 amino acids long. The CDR3 nucleotides read TGTGCCAGCAGCTTAGCCGGGACAGGGGCCTACGAGCAGTACTTC. This codes for CASSLAGTGAYEQYF. Full variable domain (missing parts from reference TRBV7-2 and TRBJ2-7): GAGVSQSPSNKVTEKGKDVELRCDPISGHTALYWYRQSLGQGLEFLIYFQGNSAPDKSGLPSDRFSAERTGGSVSTLTIQRTQQEDSAVYLCASSLAGTGAYEQYFGPGTRLTVT.